These 12 T cell receptor beta chains were all obtained from the same sample, sequenced in a study of T cell responses to AZD1222 COVID-19 vaccine (dated by TCRdb to 2020 to 2023). Libraries were built with the immunoSEQ multiplex PCR assay. TCRdb's version of the immuneACCESS table is confined to in-frame rearrangements and falls short of the full clone set. An unresolved V gene accounts for under half of the shortfall where checked; the remainder is of unknown origin. The sample table holds around 150,000 clones, of which 90% to 95% were seen once. The top ten clones comprise 1.3% of the sample. Read against the paper, the sample's time point label means: baseline before first vaccination. The input for sequencing was peripheral blood, taken on day 0 of AZD1222 vaccination. Receptors originate from an adult in good health.

The chain carries TRBV10-3 and TRBJ2-5; 8 positions match TRBD1. The CDR3 loop spans 13 amino acids. Germline CDR1 and CDR2: ENHRY and SYGVKD. The V segment lost 5 bases and the J segment 5 bases; nucleotides outside the gene matches: 4. The CDR3 DNA is TGTGCCATCAGTCAGGGGGCTCAGGAGACCCAGTACTTC. Its translation is CAISQGAQETQYF.

For the CDR3, the DNA is TGCGCCAGCAGCCCAACACAGGGTGGCTACACCTTC. Its protein product is CASSPTQGGYTF. V usage is TRBV5-1 and J usage is TRBJ1-2; a weak D match, TRBD1 (6 bases). The CDR3 covers 12 residues. Germline CDR1 and CDR2: SGHRS and YFSETQ. V gave up 4 bases and J gave up 7 bases, with 11 bases separating them.

The gene calls are TRBV19 and TRBJ1-2; D is unclear. V lost 3 bases and J 4 bases, leaving 6 bases between the germline ends. CDR1 and CDR2 from the germline V gene are LNHDA and SQIVND (reference sequence). CDR3 length: 12 residues. CDR3 loop: CASSMGPYGYTF. The DNA of the CDR3 is TGTGCCAGTAGTATGGGCCCCTATGGCTACACCTTC.

This rearrangement joins TRBV4-2 to TRBJ2-2, with D possibly TRBD1 on 6 matching bases. V lost 6 bases and J lost 0, with 14 bases in between. CDR3 length equals 16 residues. CDR1 is LGHNA and CDR2 is YNFKEQ in the germline V gene. The CDR3 is CASRGWGRTNTGELFF. Written as DNA, the CDR3 is TGTGCCAGCAGGGGGTGGGGGCGCACGAACACCGGGGAGCTGTTTTTT.

The chain has TRBV19 and TRBJ1-2, with D possibly matching TRBD1 (5 bases). V shed 7 bases and J shed 8 bases, with 17 bases lying between them. From germline, CDR1 is LNHDA and CDR2 SQIVND (reference sequence). CDR3 length equals 13 residues. The CDR3 protein is CASTRSSEGGYTF. The CDR3 DNA reads as TGTGCCAGTACCCGATCCTCGGAGGGGGGCTACACCTTC.

The chain couples TRBV4-1 to TRBJ1-2, with D unresolved. CDR3 size: 13 residues. The ends were cut back, 1 base at V and 4 bases at J, with 7 bases in the middle. In germline, CDR1 is MGHRA, CDR2 YSYEKL. The CDR3: CASSQGLGYGYTF. CDR3 bases: TGCGCCAGCAGCCAAGGGTTGGGCTATGGCTACACCTTC.

V and J are TRBV9 and TRBJ1-5; D may be TRBD1 (6 bases). Looked up from germline, CDR1 is SGDLS and CDR2 is YYNGEE. This CDR3 has 14 amino acids. The V and J ends lost 3 bases and 3 bases respectively, with 10 bases between them. The CDR3 sequence: CASSAQGSNQPQHF. CDR3 coding DNA: TGTGCCAGCAGCGCACAGGGTTCCAATCAGCCCCAGCATTTT.

The chain links TRBV6-2 or TRBV6-3 to TRBJ1-2; D uncertain. V was pared by 6 bases and J by 8 bases, with 16 bases between. CDR3 length: 13 amino acids. Per the germline V gene, CDR1 is MNHEY and CDR2 is SVGEGT. The CDR3 reads CASSPLGIRGYTF. For the CDR3, the DNA is TGTGCCAGCAGCCCCCTGGGGATCAGAGGCTACACCTTC.

The chain is built from TRBV27 and TRBJ1-1; 10 bases fit TRBD1. Looked up from germline, CDR1 is MNHEY and CDR2 is SMNVEV (reference sequence). This CDR3 spans 12 amino acids. J lost 11 bases, V lost 5 bases, and 5 bases had no gene match. CDR3 sequence: CASSPGQGMAFF. The CDR3 DNA is TGTGCCAGCAGTCCGGGACAGGGGATGGCTTTCTTT.

The chain uses TRBV5-4 and TRBJ2-2; D is perhaps TRBD1 or TRBD2 (5 bases each). Trimming took off 5 bases at V and 6 bases at J, with 11 bases between the two ends. Germline V gene data show CDR1 as SGHNT and CDR2 as YYREEE (reference sequence). The length of the CDR3 is 13 residues. The CDR3 spells CASRPLGAGELFF. For the CDR3, the DNA is TGTGCCAGCAGACCCTTGGGGGCCGGGGAGCTGTTTTTT.

The chain carries TRBV27 and TRBJ2-7; weak D call: TRBD2 (5 bases). The CDR3 has 14 amino acids. The V gene lost 5 bases and the J gene lost 2 bases, with 13 bases spanning the gap. Germline-derived CDR1 and CDR2 are MNHEY and SMNVEV (reference sequence). In nucleotides, the CDR3 is TGTGCCAGCAGTCCAGGACTCAAGGCCTACGAGCAGTACGTC. Protein: CASSPGLKAYEQYV.

This chain uses TRBV7-9 with TRBJ2-3, with 11 nucleotides matching TRBD2. CDR1 SEHNR and CDR2 FQNEAQ come from the germline V gene (reference sequence). The CDR3 is 17 amino acids. V was clipped by 6 bases and J by 2 bases; unmatched bases: 10. CDR3: CASRPLLAGVHTDTQYF. CDR3 DNA sequence: TGTGCCAGCAGACCTCTACTAGCGGGGGTCCACACAGATACGCAGTATTTT.